This passage covers 4 T cell receptor beta chains from one sample sequenced in a study of blood T cell repertoires in COVID-19. The protocol was immunoSEQ multiplex PCR, while the TCRdb copy is restricted to in-frame clones and leaves out a portion. Among about 35,000 clones listed, roughly 86% were seen once. The specimen sequenced was peripheral blood. Source of these receptors: a man at least 80 years old with active or convalescent COVID-19.

The V and J genes are TRBV27 and TRBJ1-5, with 10 positions matching TRBD1. The length of the CDR3 is 14 residues. The V gene end was trimmed by 8 bases and the J gene end by 7 bases; junction bases not matched to a gene: 8. Germline V gene lookup returns CDR1 MNHEY and CDR2 SMNVEV (reference sequence). CDR3 DNA: TGTGCCAGCGCTACCGGGACAGGGGTACAGCCCCAGCATTTT. Residues: CASATGTGVQPQHF.

This rearrangement joins TRBV6-6 to TRBJ2-3, with 12 bases matching TRBD2. The junction had 7 bases not matched to a gene; V was cut back by 5 bases and J by 4 bases. Germline loops: CDR1 MNHNY, CDR2 SVGAGI (reference sequence). The CDR3 length is 16 residues. The CDR3 is CASSRKTSGSSDTQYF. The CDR3 DNA sequence: TGTGCCAGCAGTCGAAAGACTAGCGGGAGTTCAGATACGCAGTATTTT.

The genes are TRBV11-3 and TRBJ2-7; D possibly corresponds to TRBD2 (6 bases). V was clipped by 0 bases and J by 4 bases, with 19 bases between them. Germline V gives CDR1 SGHNT, CDR2 YENEEA. This CDR3 is built from 17 residues. Here the CDR3 DNA reads TGTGCCAGCAGCTTAGATAGTGGAGGGACCCACCGGTACGAGCAGTACTTC. Residues: CASSLDSGGTHRYEQYF.

This clone was recorded once. The chain joins TRBV4-1 to TRBJ2-1; 10 bases align to TRBD2. The CDR3 runs 17 residues. Germline values: CDR1 MGHRA, CDR2 YSYEKL. The V segment lost 1 base and the J segment 5 bases; nucleotides outside the gene matches: 8. CDR3 bases: TGCGCCAGCAGCCAAGCCCCCACTAGCGGGGTCGACAATGAGCAGTTCTTC. It yields the protein CASSQAPTSGVDNEQFF.